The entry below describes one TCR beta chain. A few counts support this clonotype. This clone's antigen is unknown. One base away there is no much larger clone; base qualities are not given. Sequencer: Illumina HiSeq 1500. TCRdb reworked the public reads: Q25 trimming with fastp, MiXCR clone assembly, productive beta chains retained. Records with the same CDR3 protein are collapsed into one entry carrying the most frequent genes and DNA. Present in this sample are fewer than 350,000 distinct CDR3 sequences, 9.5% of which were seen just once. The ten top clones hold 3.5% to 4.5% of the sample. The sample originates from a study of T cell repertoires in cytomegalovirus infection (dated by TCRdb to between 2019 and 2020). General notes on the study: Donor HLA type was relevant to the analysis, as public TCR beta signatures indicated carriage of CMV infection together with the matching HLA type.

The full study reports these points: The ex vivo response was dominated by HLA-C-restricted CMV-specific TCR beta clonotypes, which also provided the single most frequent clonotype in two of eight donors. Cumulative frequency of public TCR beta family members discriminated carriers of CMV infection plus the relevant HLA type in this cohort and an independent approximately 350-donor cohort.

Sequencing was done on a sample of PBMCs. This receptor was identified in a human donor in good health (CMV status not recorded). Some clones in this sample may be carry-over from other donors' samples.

Here the CDR3 is given as CASSYDSSGYSSYNEQFF. The DNA sequence is TGTGCCAGCAGTTACGACAGTAGTGGGTATAGCTCCTACAATGAGCAGTTCTTC. The chain joins TRBV6-5 to TRBJ2-1, with TRBD1 perhaps the D gene, on 5 matching bases. The trim is 2 bases for V and 0 bases for J, with a gap of 17 bases between the germline ends. Per the germline V gene, MNHEY is the CDR1 and SVGAGI is the CDR2. Counted from cysteine to phenylalanine, this CDR3 has 18 amino acids. CDR3 DNA only is kept here, 54 bases in frame from base 1.